Each of the 27 T cell receptor beta chains below was sequenced from the same sample in a study of OX40 agonist ivuxolimab in advanced cancers. Measured with immunoSEQ multiplex PCR; TCRdb has only the in-frame clones, and not every one. The profile shows tens of thousands of clones, around four fifths of them singletons. Sequenced here: CD4+ or CD8+ T cells sorted from blood, sampled in a trial of the OX40 agonist ivuxolimab. All receptors derive from an adult with an advanced solid tumor such as melanoma, head and neck, liver or kidney cancer.

The J gene is TRBJ2-7, the V gene TRBV18, with D possibly TRBD2 on 6 matching bases. Germline CDR1 KGHSH, CDR2 LQKENI. The CDR3 sequence is 15 residues long. With 3 bases removed from V and 4 bases from J, the gap between germline ends came to 16 bases. CDR3 protein: CASSPGEAGVYEQYF. In nucleotides, the CDR3 is TGTGCCAGCTCACCGGGGGAGGCCGGAGTTTACGAGCAGTACTTC.

The chain couples TRBV27 to TRBJ1-2; D is undetermined. There are 12 residues in the CDR3. Trimming took off 4 bases at V and 8 bases at J, with 11 bases between the two ends. CDR1 and CDR2 (germline): MNHEY, SMNVEV (reference sequence). The CDR3 DNA is TGTGCCAGCAGTTCCGGCGGCCGGGGCTACACCTTC. The encoded protein is CASSSGGRGYTF.

J is TRBJ1-1 and V is TRBV4-3; maybe TRBD1 (6 bases). Germline values: CDR1 LGHNA, CDR2 YSLEER. The CDR3 consists of 14 residues. V was pared by 6 bases and J by 7 bases, with 18 bases between. As DNA, the CDR3 is TGCGCCAGCAGTCCTTCCAGGGGAAAGGGTGAAGCTTTCTTT. Amino acid sequence: CASSPSRGKGEAFF.

The rearrangement joins TRBV28 to TRBJ1-6; 9 bases are shared with TRBD1. The CDR3 covers 15 residues. V gave up 5 bases and J gave up 7 bases; unmatched junction bases: 6. CDR1 and CDR2 from the germline V gene are MDHEN and SYDVKM. CDR3 in DNA: TGTGCCAGCAGTGACAGGGGGAACGGGAATTCACCCCTCCACTTT. This gives the protein CASSDRGNGNSPLHF.

The chain employs TRBV5-4 and TRBJ2-7; maybe TRBD1 (6 bases). Germline CDR1 and CDR2: SGHNT and YYREEE (reference sequence). V lost 0 bases and J lost 6, with 7 bases in between. This CDR3 is 12 amino acids long. CDR3 in amino acids: CASSLDRAEQYF. The CDR3 nucleotides read TGTGCCAGCAGCTTGGACAGGGCCGAGCAGTACTTC.

V is TRBV28 and J is TRBJ1-4; no clear D gene. The CDR3 has 11 residues. Trimming removed 8 bases at V and 14 bases at J, with 15 bases between. Germline V gene lookup returns CDR1 MDHEN and CDR2 SYDVKM. DNA of the CDR3: TGTGCCAGCGGGCTGGATGTTTCGCTGTTTTTT. Its protein product is CASGLDVSLFF.

The rearrangement joins TRBV5-1 to TRBJ2-1; perhaps D is TRBD1 or TRBD2 (5 bases each). The CDR3 length is 13 residues. The V and J ends lost 3 bases and 9 bases respectively, with 13 bases between them. Germline values: CDR1 SGHRS, CDR2 YFSETQ. The CDR3 DNA reads TGCGCCAGCAGCTGGGGACCGCGCGGTGAGCAGTTCTTC. Amino acids: CASSWGPRGEQFF.

A few counts support this clone. This rearrangement joins TRBV18 to TRBJ1-2; 7 bases line up with TRBD1. Trimming cost V 6 bases and J 0 bases; bases outside gene matches: 4. The germline V gene has CDR1 KGHSH and CDR2 LQKENI. CDR3 length: 14 residues. The CDR3 nucleotides read TGTGCCAGCTCCGGACAGGTAGCTAACTATGGCTACACCTTC. It encodes CASSGQVANYGYTF.

The chain is built from TRBV10-2 and TRBJ2-7; either TRBD1 or TRBD2 may supply D (6 bases each). Germline CDR1 reads WSHSY; CDR2 reads SAAADI. Trimming stripped 6 bases from V and 1 base from J, with 16 bases between. This CDR3 comprises 15 residues. CDR3 amino acids: CASRAYEGGSYEQYF. The DNA for the CDR3 is TGCGCCAGCAGGGCCTACGAGGGGGGATCCTACGAGCAGTACTTC.

The chain combines TRBV7-2 with TRBJ2-3, with TRBD2 identical over 7 bases. J was trimmed by 4 bases and V by 2 bases; bases with no gene match: 9. CDR3 size: 16 residues. Germline CDR1 SGHTA, CDR2 FQGNSA. The CDR3, as DNA: TGTGCCAGCAGCTTATTTAACGGGGGGAACGCAGATACGCAGTATTTT. It codes for CASSLFNGGNADTQYF.

About this clone: At one of its ends the junction is not consistent with the germline gene, which may arise from a read error. In DNA, the CDR3 is TGTGCTAGCAGTTCCGAAGGGGACGGGGAGCTGTTTTTT. The encoded protein is CASSSEGDGELFF. The rearrangement links TRBV7-7 to TRBJ2-2; possibly TRBD1 for D (5 bases). This CDR3 has 13 residues. CDR1 is SSHAT, CDR2 FNYEAQ, per germline (reference sequence).

This clone was recorded only once. V usage is TRBV5-1 and J usage is TRBJ2-7; 12 bases are shared with TRBD1. Germline CDR1 reads SGHRS; CDR2 reads YFSETQ. This CDR3 comprises 15 residues. V lost 4 bases and J lost 6; bases outside the gene matches: 8. The DNA for the CDR3 is TGCGCCAGCAGCAGGGGACAGGGGGCTTGGGCCGAGCAGTACTTC. Encoded protein: CASSRGQGAWAEQYF.

The chain uses TRBV18 and TRBJ1-1; tentatively, D is TRBD1 (5 bases). Germline V gives CDR1 KGHSH, CDR2 LQKENI. The CDR3 is 16 residues long. Deletions cut 2 bases from V and 4 bases from J, with 17 bases between. Here the CDR3 DNA reads TGTGCCAGCTCACCAGAAGTCGGGGTAGGGACCACTGAAGCTTTCTTT. Amino acids: CASSPEVGVGTTEAFF.

The rearrangement joins TRBV18 to TRBJ1-1, with D maybe TRBD1 (5 bases). The germline gives CDR1 KGHSH, CDR2 LQKENI. The CDR3 is made up of 14 amino acids. Trimming left V 0 bases short and J 3 bases short, with 8 bases between. The CDR3 DNA reads as TGTGCCAGCTCACCACCGGGGGGATACACTGAAGCTTTCTTT. As protein: CASSPPGGYTEAFF.

J is TRBJ1-2 and V is TRBV15; tentatively, D is TRBD1 (6 bases). V was trimmed by 0 bases and J by 8 bases, leaving 22 bases between them. Germline-derived CDR1 and CDR2 are LNHNV and YYDKDF (reference sequence). This CDR3 contains 17 residues. CDR3 sequence reads: CATSREALGGRGGGYTF. The DNA of the CDR3 is TGTGCCACCAGCAGAGAGGCCCTCGGGGGGCGCGGAGGCGGCTACACCTTC.

The sample holds a few counts of this clone. The chain has TRBV7-2 and TRBJ2-1; possibly TRBD1 for D (5 bases). The V gene's germline CDR1 is SGHTA and CDR2 FQGNSA. The CDR3 spans 11 residues. Trimming removed 5 bases at V and 10 bases at J, with 9 bases between. Written as DNA, the CDR3 is TGTGCCAGCAGCCGACCAGGGGAGCAGTTCTTC. Encoded protein: CASSRPGEQFF. Supplemented by reference TRBV7-2 and TRBJ2-1, the full variable domain reads GAGVSQSPSNKVTEKGKDVELRCDPISGHTALYWYRQSLGQGLEFLIYFQGNSAPDKSGLPSDRFSAERTGGSVSTLTIQRTQQEDSAVYLCASSRPGEQFFGPGTRLTVL.

The chain combines TRBV6-4 with TRBJ2-5, with TRBD1 matching 7 bases. Per the germline V gene, CDR1 is MRHNA and CDR2 is SNTAGT. V dropped 2 bases and J dropped 3; count of bases not matched to a gene: 6. The CDR3 spans 15 residues. The CDR3 DNA is TGTGCCAGCAGTGACCTCGGGACAGAAGAAGAGACCCAGTACTTC. Protein sequence: CASSDLGTEEETQYF.

The rearrangement joins TRBV7-2 to TRBJ2-1; either TRBD1 or TRBD2 may supply D (5 bases each). Germline CDR1 and CDR2: SGHTA and FQGNSA. CDR3 length: 15 residues. V lost 4 bases to trimming and J lost 6 bases, with 16 bases between them. DNA of the CDR3: TGTGCCAGCAGCTCCCGTCCCGGGACCGTCAATGAGCAGTTCTTC. Its protein is CASSSRPGTVNEQFF.

This clone was observed once. The V call is TRBV5-1, the J call TRBJ2-2, with 11 bases matching TRBD2. Trimming at V came to 0 bases and at J to 5 bases, leaving 3 bases not matched to a gene. Germline values: CDR1 SGHRS, CDR2 YFSETQ. This CDR3 has 16 residues. The CDR3 spells CASSLEVAGGTGELFF. The DNA of the CDR3 is TGCGCCAGCAGCTTGGAGGTAGCGGGAGGGACCGGGGAGCTGTTTTTT.

The chain recombines TRBV29-1 with TRBJ1-1, with D uncertain. In germline, CDR1 is SQVTM, CDR2 ANQGSEA. V was shortened by 1 base and J by 6 bases, with 12 bases between the two germline ends. This CDR3 comprises 13 residues. The CDR3 protein is CSVEVRASAEAFF. The CDR3 DNA reads TGCAGCGTTGAAGTTCGGGCGTCGGCTGAAGCTTTCTTT.

This chain connects TRBV4-1 to TRBJ2-5, with TRBD1 identical over 10 bases. The CDR3 runs 15 residues. V was pared by 0 bases and J by 2 bases, with 0 bases of the junction left unmatched. Germline V CDR1 and CDR2: MGHRA, YSYEKL. CDR3: CASSQEGQGQETQYF. CDR3 nucleotide sequence: TGCGCCAGCAGCCAAGAGGGACAGGGGCAAGAGACCCAGTACTTC.

J is TRBJ2-1 and V is TRBV7-6; no clear D. The germline gives CDR1 SGHVS, CDR2 FNYEAQ. The V end was cut by 2 bases, the J end by 4 bases, with 6 bases between. The CDR3 is 13 residues long. This CDR3 reads CASSLIRYNEQFF. The CDR3 coding sequence is TGTGCCAGCAGCTTAATCAGATACAATGAGCAGTTCTTC.

This clone was detected a few times. The chain has TRBV2 and TRBJ2-3; D is unresolved. The CDR3 totals 12 residues. CDR1 and CDR2 from the germline V gene are SNHLY and FYNNEI. V was cut by 11 bases and J by 1 base, with 10 bases left in between. The CDR3 nucleotides read TGTGCCGGAACCCCGGGCACAGATACGCAGTATTTT. Encoded protein: CAGTPGTDTQYF. The full variable domain, its missing parts supplied by reference TRBV2 and TRBJ2-3, is EPEVTQTPSHQVTQMGQEVILRCVPISNHLYFYWYRQILGQKVEFLVSFYNNEISEKSEIFDDQFSVERPDGSNFTLKIRSTKLEDSAMYFCAGTPGTDTQYFGPGTRLTVL.

The CDR3 spells CASSLALSTSGTEAFF. In nucleotides, the CDR3 is TGCGCCAGCAGCCTGGCCCTTTCCACTTCCGGCACTGAAGCTTTCTTT. The chain combines TRBV5-1 with TRBJ1-1; no firm D call. The germline V and J ends were trimmed by 4 bases and 4 bases, with 20 bases remaining between them. The CDR3 runs to 16 residues. CDR1 is SGHRS, CDR2 YFSETQ, per germline.

The chain combines TRBV5-4 with TRBJ2-7, with a tentative D call TRBD2 (6 bases). CDR3 length: 13 residues. V dropped 4 bases and J dropped 6 bases, with 14 bases sitting between them. Germline V gives CDR1 SGHNT, CDR2 YYREEE (reference sequence). The CDR3 sequence: CASSLSAGSEQYF. CDR3 coding DNA: TGTGCCAGCAGCCTCTCAGCGGGCAGCGAGCAGTACTTC.

This chain joins TRBV18 and TRBJ2-5, with D possibly matching TRBD2 (6 bases). The CDR3 runs 13 residues. The germline V gene has CDR1 KGHSH and CDR2 LQKENI. Trimming took 3 bases from V and 5 from J, leaving 10 bases between them. The CDR3 bases are TGTGCCAGCTCACCCCGAGGAGGGGAGACCCAGTACTTC. This sequence encodes CASSPRGGETQYF.

The CDR3 coding sequence is TGTGCCAGCAGCCTCAGACAGGGGGGGCCCTACGAGCAGTACTTC. Its translation is CASSLRQGGPYEQYF. This chain joins TRBV7-6 and TRBJ2-7; 9 bases agree with TRBD1. Looked up from germline, CDR1 is SGHVS and CDR2 is FNYEAQ. This CDR3 spans 15 amino acids. J gave up 2 bases and V 5 bases, and 7 bases lay outside the gene matches.